The clone carrying this T cell receptor (beta chain) was recorded a few times. Its specificity is not known. The record originates from a study of response to subunit inactivated influenza vaccine. Study-wide results and limits: Few new T cells, the authors suggested, are recruited by each seasonal influenza vaccination.

Each CDR3 protein is one row after TCRdb ran MiXCR on the RT-PCR reads. Of roughly 760,000 distinct CDR3 sequences in the sample, around 20% were seen once. The CDR3 covers 14 residues. The V gene end was trimmed by 5 bases and the J gene end by 6 bases; junction bases not matched to a gene: 7. Germline loops: CDR1 SEHNR, CDR2 FQNEAQ (reference sequence). This rearrangement joins TRBV7-9 to TRBJ1-5, with TRBD1 matching 7 bases. This receptor was taken from a man in his forties or fifties who received an inactivated influenza vaccine. Sample: PBMCs from blood, taken roughly 5 days after vaccination. The CDR3 sequence: CASSPDRWSQPQHF. CDR3 coding DNA: TGTGCCAGCAGCCCGGACAGGTGGAGTCAGCCCCAGCATTTT. Supplemented by reference TRBV7-9 and TRBJ1-5, the full variable domain reads DTGVSQNPRHKITKRGQNVTFRCDPISEHNRLYWYRQTLGQGPEFLTYFQNEAQLEKSRLLSDRFSAERPKGSFSTLEIQRTEQGDSAMYLCASSPDRWSQPQHFGDGTRLSIL.